This T cell receptor (beta chain) derives from a study of blood T cells in healthy people across ages. It was with a sample-barcoded 5' primer and a J-beta primer mix that a second PCR of roughly 7 to 12 cycles was run. TCRdb used MiXCR to reprocess the 5' RACE reads, holding one entry per CDR3 protein. The data show approximately 800,000 distinct CDR3 sequences, roughly 25% seen once. Germline V gives CDR1 SGHTA, CDR2 FQGTGA. Trimming removed 8 bases from V and 3 bases from J; junction bases left unmatched: 8. The CDR3 has 15 amino acids. These data also formed part of another study, on T cells of mothers and their children.

V and J are TRBV7-3 and TRBJ2-1; 9 positions agree with TRBD1. This TCR was recovered from a boy younger than 18 in good health. The sequenced material came from blood. This CDR3 is CASQAGTGLYNEQFF. The CDR3 DNA is TGTGCCAGCCAAGCAGGGACAGGGCTCTACAATGAGCAGTTCTTC.